These 20 T cell receptor beta chains came from one sample sequenced in a study of blood T cell repertoires in COVID-19 (dated by TCRdb to the early 2020s). Library method: the immunoSEQ multiplex PCR assay. Here the immuneACCESS table is served through TCRdb, limited to in-frame sequences with V and J called. Missing clones are a known gap in these copies; in checked studies unresolved V genes cover under half, and the rest lacks a known reason. This sample holds some 200,000 clones; about 87% were observed only once. Clones ranked in the top ten supply 9.5% to 15% of the sample. Sequencing used peripheral blood. These receptors all stem from a woman in her 70s with COVID-19, enrolled during active disease.

CDR3: CASSPPGGVYGYTF. The CDR3 DNA sequence: TGTGCCAGCAGTCCCCCGGGGGGGGTCTATGGCTACACCTTC. The gene calls are TRBV6-2 or TRBV6-3 and TRBJ1-2, with D possibly matching TRBD1 (5 bases). Trimming pared 5 bases from V and 4 bases from J, leaving 14 bases between. CDR1 and CDR2 from the germline V gene are MNHEY and SVGEGT. The CDR3 is made up of 14 amino acids.

This clone occurred a few times. The chain employs TRBV19 and TRBJ2-7; the D gene is possibly TRBD2 (5 bases). CDR3 length: 14 amino acids. Trimming stripped 0 bases from V and 12 bases from J, with 18 bases between. The germline V gene encodes CDR1 LNHDA and CDR2 SQIVND (reference sequence). This chain's CDR3 is CASSIDPADNNRYF. The CDR3 DNA follows: TGTGCCAGTAGTATAGACCCAGCGGATAATAATCGGTACTTC.

The rearrangement links TRBV5-1 to TRBJ2-3; 7 bases map to TRBD2. J gave up 3 bases and V 3 bases, and 16 bases lay outside the gene matches. The CDR3 consists of 18 residues. Germline V gene sequence: CDR1 SGHRS, CDR2 YFSETQ. The CDR3 coding sequence is TGCGCCAGCAGCTATGCCGGGACTACCCGAATCCTTACAGATACGCAGTATTTT. As protein: CASSYAGTTRILTDTQYF. Supplemented by reference TRBV5-1 and TRBJ2-3, the full variable domain reads KAGVTQTPRYLIKTRGQQVTLSCSPISGHRSVSWYQQTPGQGLQFLFEYFSETQRNKGNFPGRFSGRQFSNSRSEMNVSTLELGDSALYLCASSYAGTTRILTDTQYFGPGTRLTVL.

The J gene is TRBJ1-1, the V gene TRBV6-5; D may be TRBD1 (6 bases). V gave up 5 bases and J gave up 1 base, with 14 bases separating them. This CDR3 is built from 15 residues. Germline CDR1 and CDR2: MNHEY and SVGAGI. CDR3 bases: TGTGCCAGCAGTCCAAATCCACAGGGGAACACTGAAGCTTTCTTT. It codes for CASSPNPQGNTEAFF.

The V and J genes are TRBV7-3 and TRBJ2-7, with 8 nucleotides matching TRBD2. This CDR3 has 14 residues. CDR1 and CDR2 (germline): SGHTA, FQGTGA. V gave up 4 bases and J gave up 3 bases; unmatched junction bases: 5. As DNA, the CDR3 is TGTGCCAGCAGCTCCGGGACTAGTAGCTACGAGCAGTACTTC. This translates into CASSSGTSSYEQYF.

The CDR3 DNA reads TGTGCCAGCAGACGTACCGGGACAGGGAACACCGGGGAGCTGTTTTTT. Residues: CASRRTGTGNTGELFF. This chain joins TRBV6-6 and TRBJ2-2; 8 bases map to TRBD1. V lost 6 bases to trimming and J lost 1 base; unmatched junction nucleotides: 7. Germline values: CDR1 MNHNY, CDR2 SVGAGI (reference sequence). The CDR3 runs to 16 residues.

This clone has only a few counts. The chain employs TRBV27 and TRBJ1-2; D gene ambiguous. V was trimmed by 8 bases and J by 9 bases, leaving 28 bases between them. This CDR3 contains 16 residues. In germline, CDR1 is MNHEY, CDR2 SMNVEV (reference sequence). As DNA, the CDR3 is TGTGCCAGCGGAGTGGACTCGACGGGAGGGTTTAGTAGCTACACCTTC. Translation: CASGVDSTGGFSSYTF.

The gene calls are TRBV6-5 and TRBJ2-1, with D unclear. Germline V lookup: CDR1 MNHEY, CDR2 SVGAGI. This CDR3 has 13 amino acids. Trimming removed 0 bases at V and 6 bases at J, with 6 bases between. The CDR3 here is CASSYSYFNEQFF. In DNA form, the CDR3 reads TGTGCCAGCAGTTACTCGTACTTCAATGAGCAGTTCTTC.

The chain uses TRBV4-1 and TRBJ1-5, with D tentatively TRBD1 (5 bases). The CDR3 length is 16 residues. CDR1 is MGHRA and CDR2 is YSYEKL in the germline V gene. V shed 0 bases and J shed 2 bases, with 11 bases lying between them. CDR3 coding DNA: TGCGCCAGCAGCCAAGAATTCGCGGGGGGCAATCAGCCCCAGCATTTT. It codes for CASSQEFAGGNQPQHF.

The chain couples TRBV5-8 to TRBJ2-5, with TRBD2 as a possible D gene (5 bases). This CDR3 spans 15 amino acids. V was cut by 4 bases and J by 1 base, with 14 bases left in between. In germline, CDR1 is SGHTS, CDR2 YDEGEE. CDR3 sequence reads: CASSHLRGIQETQYF. In nucleotides, the CDR3 is TGTGCCAGCAGCCACCTACGAGGGATCCAAGAGACCCAGTACTTC. Drawing the rest from reference TRBV5-8 and TRBJ2-5, the complete variable domain is EAGVTQSPTHLIKTRGQQATLRCSPISGHTSVYWYQQALGLGLQFLLWYDEGEERNRGNFPPRFSGRQFPNYSSELNVNALELEDSALYLCASSHLRGIQETQYFGPGTRLLVL.

The chain carries TRBV11-3 and TRBJ1-3, with 8 bases identical to TRBD1. Per germline, CDR1 SGHNT and CDR2 YENEEA. This CDR3 is 15 amino acids long. Trimming took 4 bases from V and 7 from J; bases not matched to a gene: 9. This CDR3 is CASSSRQGSFNTIYF. The DNA for the CDR3 is TGTGCCAGCAGCTCAAGACAGGGGTCGTTCAACACCATATATTTT.

This chain links TRBV12-3 or TRBV12-4 with TRBJ2-7; the match to TRBD1 covers 7 bases. Unmatched junction bases numbered 6, after V lost 4 bases and J lost 6 bases. The CDR3 extends over 13 amino acids. CDR3 in DNA: TGTGCCAGCAGTTCAAACACAGGGGTCGAGCAGTACTTC. Its protein product is CASSSNTGVEQYF.

The chain has TRBV27 and TRBJ1-4; D remains ambiguous. This CDR3 is built from 12 residues. V was clipped by 7 bases and J by 8 bases, with 11 bases between them. Per the germline V gene, CDR1 is MNHEY and CDR2 is SMNVEV (reference sequence). The CDR3 DNA is TGTGCCAGCAAAACCATCGGGGAAAAACTGTTTTTT. Its translation: CASKTIGEKLFF.

The rearrangement uses TRBV5-4 and TRBJ2-7; D may be TRBD1 (6 bases). With 4 bases removed from V and 3 bases from J, the gap between germline ends came to 17 bases. CDR1 is SGHNT, CDR2 YYREEE, per germline (reference sequence). The CDR3 loop spans 15 amino acids. The chain's CDR3 is CASSDPGDIGYEQYF. CDR3 coding DNA: TGTGCCAGCAGCGATCCAGGGGATATAGGCTACGAGCAGTACTTC. Full variable domain (rest looked up from reference TRBV5-4 and TRBJ2-7): ETGVTQSPTHLIKTRGQQVTLRCSSQSGHNTVSWYQQALGQGPQFIFQYYREEENGRGNFPPRFSGLQFPNYSSELNVNALELDDSALYLCASSDPGDIGYEQYFGPGTRLTVT.

A single count supports this clone. The gene calls are TRBV4-2 and TRBJ2-1; TRBD2 aligns across 11 bases. Germline-derived CDR1 and CDR2 are LGHNA and YNFKEQ. CDR3 size: 18 residues. Trimming cost V 0 bases and J 5 bases; bases outside gene matches: 9. The CDR3, as DNA: TGTGCCAGCAGCCAAGAGGGTAGCGGGAGGGTGAGCGACAATGAGCAGTTCTTC. Amino acid sequence: CASSQEGSGRVSDNEQFF.

The gene calls are TRBV2 and TRBJ1-5; D remains ambiguous. There are 15 residues in the CDR3. Trimming stripped 4 bases from V and 2 bases from J, with 12 bases between. Germline V lookup: CDR1 SNHLY, CDR2 FYNNEI. CDR3: CASSAQVQRNQPQHF. The CDR3 region has the DNA TGTGCCAGCAGTGCGCAGGTTCAGCGCAATCAGCCCCAGCATTTT.

V usage is TRBV28 and J usage is TRBJ1-2; maybe TRBD1 (5 bases). The length of the CDR3 is 14 residues. Germline-derived CDR1 and CDR2 are MDHEN and SYDVKM. V lost 9 bases and J 6 bases, leaving 20 bases between the germline ends. The DNA for the CDR3 is TGTGCCAGTCCTCTGGGACGGCAGCGGGATGGCTACACCTTC. The encoded protein is CASPLGRQRDGYTF.

V usage is TRBV11-3 and J usage is TRBJ2-2; D may be TRBD2 (7 bases). This CDR3 has 16 residues. Trimming cost V 5 bases and J 7 bases, with 20 bases left between them. Germline CDR1 SGHNT, CDR2 YENEEA. In DNA, the CDR3 is TGTGCCAGCAGCCCAACAACGGCGGGGGCCGGCGGGGAGCTGTTTTTT. This codes for CASSPTTAGAGGELFF.

The V gene is TRBV2, the J gene TRBJ2-2; D is perhaps TRBD2 (5 bases). The V gene lost 6 bases and the J gene lost 2 bases, with 10 bases spanning the gap. This CDR3 contains 14 residues. Germline assignment: CDR1 SNHLY and CDR2 FYNNEI. The DNA for the CDR3 is TGTGCCAGCAGGAGCGGACCAAACACCGGGGAGCTGTTTTTT. Its protein product is CASRSGPNTGELFF.

J is TRBJ1-5 and V is TRBV12-5, with D tentatively TRBD1 (5 bases). Germline V gene sequence: CDR1 LGHNT, CDR2 FRNRAP. Trimming took 2 bases from V and 0 from J, leaving 8 bases between them. This CDR3 contains 15 residues. This CDR3 is CASGLPGFSNQPQHF. The CDR3 bases are TGTGCTAGTGGTTTGCCAGGGTTTAGCAATCAGCCCCAGCATTTT.